The rows below give T cell receptor beta chains drawn from one sample of a study of blood T cell repertoires in COVID-19. Repertoires were generated with immunoSEQ multiplex PCR, while TCRdb's copy carries only in-frame clones and drops some. The repertoire holds some 130,000 clones, with roughly nine tenths as singletons. The sequenced material came from peripheral blood. Receptors were obtained from a man aged 60-69 years with COVID-19, enrolled during active disease. Each CDR3 is given with its conserved first and last residue. A D gene is named only where the DNA matches it firmly. Some rows have no size entry. The others give once, few or many, or a class for an expanded clone.

v_gene	j_gene	d_gene	abundance	CDR3aa	CDR3nt
TRBV5-6	TRBJ2-3	.	.	CASSLAEGTKIDTQYF	TGTGCCAGCAGCTTGGCTGAGGGGACAAAAATAGATACGCAGTATTTT
TRBV28	TRBJ2-7	.	.	CASKPAGSYEQYF	TGTGCCAGCAAACCCGCAGGCTCCTACGAGCAGTACTTC
TRBV27	TRBJ2-7	TRBD1	.	CASSSSPIPGTGRSYEQYF	TGTGCCAGCAGTTCGTCGCCGATTCCCGGGACAGGTCGATCCTACGAGCAGTACTTC
TRBV5-8	TRBJ1-5	.	.	CASSSDSNQPQHF	TGTGCCAGCAGCTCTGACAGTAATCAGCCCCAGCATTTT
TRBV7-8	TRBJ1-2	.	.	CASSLVAGQSNYGYTF	TGTGCCAGCAGCTTAGTTGCTGGACAGTCTAACTATGGCTACACCTTC
TRBV12-5	TRBJ2-1	.	.	CASGLGHGGNEQFF	TGTGCTAGTGGTTTAGGACACGGGGGCAATGAGCAGTTCTTC
TRBV5-1	TRBJ2-5	TRBD2	.	CASSLDTGGETQYF	TGCGCCAGCAGCTTGGACACGGGGGGGGAGACCCAGTACTTC
TRBV29-1	TRBJ1-1	TRBD1	.	CSSGQGETEAFF	TGCAGCTCAGGACAGGGGGAGACTGAAGCTTTCTTT
TRBV7-3	TRBJ2-7	TRBD1	.	CASSLGDRGHEQYF	TGTGCCAGCAGCTTAGGGGACAGGGGGCACGAGCAGTACTTC
TRBV6-1	TRBJ2-7	.	once	CASSEIGQSYEQYF	TGTGCCAGCAGTGAAATTGGACAGTCCTACGAGCAGTACTTC
TRBV2	TRBJ2-5	TRBD1	.	CASHFGTGGETQYF	TGTGCCAGCCATTTTGGGACAGGGGGGGAGACCCAGTACTTC
TRBV10-3	TRBJ1-1	.	once	CAISPRTEQSMNTEAFF	TGTGCCATCAGTCCGAGGACAGAACAGTCCATGAACACTGAAGCTTTCTTT
TRBV7-9	TRBJ1-5	.	.	CASSLGGPQPQHF	TGTGCCAGCAGCTTAGGAGGGCCTCAGCCCCAGCATTTT
TRBV27	TRBJ1-1	TRBD1	.	CASSSNRGNTEAFF	TGTGCCAGCAGTTCCAACAGGGGTAACACTGAAGCTTTCTTT
TRBV2	TRBJ2-3	TRBD2	.	CASRASGNNVNTDTQYF	TGTGCCAGCAGGGCTAGCGGGAATAACGTTAACACAGATACGCAGTATTTT
TRBV30	TRBJ2-7	.	.	CAWGRGGVEQYF	TGTGCCTGGGGGAGAGGGGGGGTCGAGCAGTACTTC
TRBV6-5	TRBJ1-2	.	.	CASGLRGDYGYTF	TGTGCCAGCGGCCTCCGGGGGGACTATGGCTACACCTTC
TRBV28	TRBJ1-4	TRBD1	.	CASSLTGTEEKLFF	TGTGCCAGCAGTTTGACAGGGACGGAGGAAAAACTGTTTTTT
TRBV21-1	TRBJ2-5	.	.	CASSKDRGLVTQYF	TGTGCCAGCAGCAAAGACAGGGGATTGGTGACCCAGTACTTC
TRBV12-2	TRBJ1-5	.	.	CASRSHQPQHF	TGTGCAAGTCGCTCTCATCAGCCCCAGCATTTT
TRBV29-1	TRBJ1-2	.	.	CSVDRTDSTF	TGCAGCGTTGACAGAACCGACAGCACCTTC
TRBV5-1	TRBJ2-7	TRBD2	.	CASSLELAGVIDF	TGCGCCAGCAGCTTGGAACTAGCGGGAGTCATCGACTTC
TRBV6-1	TRBJ1-5	.	.	CASSENRDNQPQHF	TGTGCCAGCAGTGAGAACAGGGACAATCAGCCCCAGCATTTT
TRBV10-1	TRBJ1-5	.	many	CATGRDSNQPQHF	TGCGCCACCGGCAGGGATAGCAATCAGCCCCAGCATTTT
TRBV4-2	TRBJ2-3	TRBD2	.	CASSQGGGREITDTQYF	TGTGCCAGCAGCCAAGGGGGCGGGAGGGAGATTACAGATACGCAGTATTTT
TRBV3-1/TRBV3-2	TRBJ1-1	.	.	CASSQVSRGTEAFF	TGTGCCAGCAGCCAAGTCAGCAGGGGAACTGAAGCTTTCTTT
TRBV7-9	TRBJ2-5	.	once	CASTPGETQYF	TGTGCCAGCACACCGGGGGAGACCCAGTACTTC
TRBV7-9	TRBJ2-1	TRBD2	.	CASSFPAGGRDEQFF	TGTGCCAGCAGCTTCCCAGCGGGAGGGAGGGATGAGCAGTTCTTC
TRBV10-3	TRBJ2-3	.	.	CAIAGSTDTQYF	TGTGCCATCGCAGGCAGCACAGATACGCAGTATTTT
TRBV30	TRBJ1-6	.	.	CACIDYQLHF	TGTGCCTGTATAGACTATCAGCTCCACTTT
TRBV27	TRBJ2-7	TRBD1	.	CASSKTTGIYEQYF	TGTGCCAGCAGTAAAACGACAGGGATCTACGAGCAGTACTTC
TRBV29-1	TRBJ2-1	.	.	CSVEAARGWLEQFF	TGCAGCGTTGAAGCCGCTAGGGGTTGGCTTGAGCAGTTCTTC
TRBV14	TRBJ2-2	TRBD1	.	CASSQPVEDRVKNVKEYYTGELFF	TGTGCCAGCAGCCAGCCGGTCGAGGACAGGGTAAAAAATGTGAAGGAGTACTACACCGGGGAGCTGTTTTTT
TRBV24-1	TRBJ2-1	TRBD2	.	CATSDPSGSRNEQFF	TGTGCCACCAGTGATCCTAGCGGGAGTCGAAATGAGCAGTTCTTC
TRBV3-1/TRBV3-2	TRBJ1-1	.	.	CASSQGSNKRTEAFF	TGTGCCAGCAGCCAAGGGTCGAATAAACGGACTGAAGCTTTCTTT
TRBV9	TRBJ2-2	TRBD2	.	CASSVSGRSNTGELFF	TGTGCCAGCAGCGTTAGCGGGAGATCGAACACCGGGGAGCTGTTTTTT
TRBV11-2	TRBJ2-7	.	.	CASSPPLAGIYEQYF	TGTGCCAGCAGCCCCCCCCTGGCAGGGATCTACGAGCAGTACTTC
TRBV4-2	TRBJ1-2	.	few	CASSQGAGAVQGYTF	TGTGCCAGCAGCCAAGGAGCAGGGGCCGTGCAGGGCTACACCTTC
TRBV7-9	TRBJ2-1	.	.	CASSLTEMSSYNEQFF	TGTGCCAGCAGCCTGACGGAGATGAGCTCCTACAATGAGCAGTTCTTC
TRBV3-1/TRBV3-2	TRBJ1-2	.	.	CASSHSLQDGYTF	TGTGCCAGCAGCCATTCCCTTCAGGATGGCTACACCTTC
TRBV27	TRBJ2-7	.	.	CASSRTGAYEQYF	TGTGCCAGCAGTCGGACGGGGGCCTACGAGCAGTACTTC
TRBV7-9	TRBJ1-6	.	.	CASSLTSSYNSPLHF	TGTGCCAGCAGCTTAACCAGCTCCTATAATTCACCCCTCCACTTT
TRBV7-8	TRBJ2-7	TRBD1	.	CASSFLGQGDEQYF	TGTGCCAGCAGCTTCCTCGGACAGGGGGACGAGCAGTACTTC
TRBV7-8	TRBJ1-4	.	.	CASSLRGGLNEKLFF	TGTGCCAGCAGCTTACGGGGTGGGCTTAATGAAAAACTGTTTTTT
TRBV6-1	TRBJ2-5	.	.	CASSEARYRERETQYF	TGTGCCAGCAGTGAAGCGCGGTATAGGGAGCGAGAGACCCAGTACTTC
TRBV30	TRBJ1-1	.	.	CAWTGGLGTEAFF	TGTGCCTGGACGGGGGGGTTAGGCACTGAAGCTTTCTTT
TRBV10-1	TRBJ1-1	TRBD1	.	CASSDHGTGKAEAFF	TGCGCCAGCAGTGACCATGGGACAGGGAAGGCTGAAGCTTTCTTT
TRBV27	TRBJ2-3	.	.	CASSLSGSTDTQYF	TGTGCCAGCAGTCTCAGCGGGAGCACAGATACGCAGTATTTT
TRBV5-1	TRBJ1-6	.	.	CASSQKTGSPLHF	TGCGCCAGCAGCCAAAAAACGGGTTCACCCCTCCACTTT
TRBV3-1/TRBV3-2	TRBJ2-7	.	.	CASSQDIRSEQYF	TGTGCCAGCAGCCAAGACATACGGTCCGAGCAGTACTTC
TRBV5-6	TRBJ2-7	.	.	CASSTRDIGLGEQYF	TGTGCCAGCAGCACCCGGGACATTGGTTTGGGCGAGCAGTACTTC
TRBV19	TRBJ2-4	TRBD2	.	CASSPRLAGGGLAKNIQYF	TGTGCCAGTAGTCCAAGACTAGCGGGGGGTGGGTTGGCCAAAAACATTCAGTACTTC
TRBV7-2	TRBJ1-1	TRBD1	.	CASSLVGTGVNTEAFF	TGTGCCAGCAGCTTAGTAGGGACAGGAGTGAACACTGAAGCTTTCTTT
TRBV18	TRBJ2-2	TRBD2	.	CASSPTAGGTNTGELFF	TGTGCCAGCTCACCGACAGCGGGAGGAACTAACACCGGGGAGCTGTTTTTT
TRBV5-1	TRBJ1-6	.	.	CASSTDRRRSYNSPLHF	TGCGCCAGCAGCACTGACAGGCGAAGGTCCTATAATTCACCCCTCCACTTT
TRBV6-2/TRBV6-3	TRBJ1-1	TRBD1	.	CASSRTGAGYGAFF	TGTGCCAGCAGCAGAACAGGGGCCGGATATGGGGCTTTCTTT
TRBV5-1	TRBJ2-2	TRBD1	.	CASSLGTGNTGELFF	TGCGCCAGCAGCTTGGGGACAGGGAACACCGGGGAGCTGTTTTTT
TRBV12-3/TRBV12-4	TRBJ1-2	TRBD1	.	CASRSGTDYGYTF	TGTGCCAGCAGATCCGGGACAGACTATGGCTACACCTTC
TRBV6-5	TRBJ1-1	.	.	CASSYSRVLQEAFF	TGTGCCAGCAGTTACTCTCGGGTTCTGCAGGAAGCTTTCTTT